Each of the 12 T cell receptor beta chains below was sequenced from the same sample in a study of OX40 agonist ivuxolimab in advanced cancers. Libraries were prepared by immunoSEQ multiplex PCR; TCRdb keeps only in-frame clonotypes and omits some of them. This sample has tens of thousands of clones; about nine tenths occur once, and the top ten carry less than 1.1%. The specimen was CD4+ or CD8+ T cells sorted from blood, collected in a trial of the OX40 agonist ivuxolimab. Source of these receptors: an adult with an advanced solid tumor such as melanoma, head and neck, liver or kidney cancer.

This CDR3 reads CASSLDGTGELFF. The CDR3 DNA reads as TGTGCCAGCAGCTTAGATGGCACCGGGGAGCTGTTTTTT. The chain has TRBV7-9 and TRBJ2-2; D is unresolved. Trimming left V 1 base short and J 4 bases short, with 4 bases between. This CDR3 region has 13 residues. Per germline, CDR1 SEHNR and CDR2 FQNEAQ (reference sequence).

This chain joins TRBV9 and TRBJ2-1; TRBD2 matches at 7 bases. J was trimmed by 4 bases and V by 0 bases; bases with no gene match: 4. Germline CDR1 and CDR2: SGDLS and YYNGEE. This CDR3 has 15 amino acids. The CDR3 nucleotides read TGTGCCAGCAGCGTAGAGACTAGCCAGTACAATGAGCAGTTCTTC. Encoded protein: CASSVETSQYNEQFF.

The chain links TRBV6-5 to TRBJ2-5; perhaps TRBD2 as D (6 bases). Trimming removed 5 bases from V and 2 bases from J, with 12 bases in between. CDR3 length equals 14 residues. Germline V gene data show CDR1 as MNHEY and CDR2 as SVGAGI. The CDR3 loop is CASSKPGLQETQYF. CDR3 DNA: TGTGCCAGCAGTAAACCGGGACTGCAAGAGACCCAGTACTTC.

This sequence joins TRBV7-3 and TRBJ2-1, with 10 bases lining up with TRBD2. Trimming at V came to 1 base and at J to 3 bases, leaving 3 bases not matched to a gene. Germline values: CDR1 SGHTA, CDR2 FQGTGA. CDR3 length: 16 amino acids. The CDR3 spells CASSLIGTSDYNEQFF. CDR3 sequence (DNA): TGTGCCAGCAGCTTAATCGGGACTAGCGACTACAATGAGCAGTTCTTC.

This chain joins TRBV6-6 and TRBJ2-1, with TRBD2 as a possible D gene (5 bases). The V gene's germline CDR1 is MNHNY and CDR2 SVGAGI (reference sequence). The V and J ends lost 5 bases and 8 bases respectively, with 16 bases between them. The CDR3 is made up of 14 amino acids. CDR3 in amino acids: CASSQGLHTYEQFF. The CDR3 DNA is TGTGCCAGCAGTCAAGGACTCCATACTTATGAGCAGTTCTTC.

The chain carries TRBV9 and TRBJ2-3, with D possibly TRBD1 on 5 matching bases. The germline CDR1 and CDR2 sequences are SGDLS and YYNGEE. There are 15 residues in the CDR3. V was cut by 0 bases and J by 4 bases, with 12 bases left in between. As DNA, the CDR3 is TGTGCCAGCAGCGTAGGGTGGGGCCGGTCAGATACGCAGTATTTT. It encodes CASSVGWGRSDTQYF.

This CDR3 is CASSAGLAPHTQYF. DNA for the CDR3: TGTGCCAGCAGTGCGGGACTAGCGCCCCATACGCAGTATTTT. The gene calls are TRBV28 and TRBJ2-3; 10 nucleotides align to TRBD2. V dropped 5 bases and J dropped 7; count of bases not matched to a gene: 6. The germline V gene has CDR1 MDHEN and CDR2 SYDVKM. The CDR3 is 14 amino acids.

This chain links TRBV19 with TRBJ1-1; 7 nucleotides line up with TRBD1. V shed 9 bases and J 0 bases; nucleotides not matched to a gene: 4. CDR1 is LNHDA, CDR2 SQIVND, per germline (reference sequence). The length of the CDR3 is 13 residues. CDR3 DNA sequence: TGTGCCAGCACGGGACAGTTGAACACTGAAGCTTTCTTT. Its protein product is CASTGQLNTEAFF. Drawing the rest from reference TRBV19 and TRBJ1-1, the complete variable domain is DGGITQSPKYLFRKEGQNVTLSCEQNLNHDAMYWYRQDPGQGLRLIYYSQIVNDFQKGDIAEGYSVSREKKESFPLTVTSAQKNPTAFYLCASTGQLNTEAFFGQGTRLTVV.

The chain is built from TRBV7-2 and TRBJ2-1, with D hard to call. Germline V gives CDR1 SGHTA, CDR2 FQGNSA. V was cut by 1 base and J by 4 bases, with 11 bases left in between. The CDR3 has 15 residues. In DNA form, the CDR3 reads TGTGCCAGCAGCTTAGACCCCATCGGATACAATGAGCAGTTCTTC. This encodes CASSLDPIGYNEQFF.

V gene TRBV7-8 combines with J gene TRBJ2-1; TRBD2 agrees at 12 bases. Germline CDR1 reads SGHVS; CDR2 reads FQNEAQ. The CDR3 sequence is 15 residues long. V shed 3 bases and J 7 bases; nucleotides not matched to a gene: 4. The CDR3 DNA sequence: TGTGCCAGCAGCTTTCTAGCGGGAGGGCAGAATGAGCAGTTCTTC. Protein: CASSFLAGGQNEQFF.

The chain carries TRBV25-1 and TRBJ2-5, with 7 bases aligning to TRBD1. Unmatched junction bases numbered 1, after V lost 5 bases and J lost 1 base. From germline, CDR1 is MGHDK and CDR2 SYGVNS. There are 13 residues in the CDR3. For the CDR3, the DNA is TGTGCCAGCAGTTGGGACAGCCAAGAGACCCAGTACTTC. Amino acids: CASSWDSQETQYF.

The V gene is TRBV18, the J gene TRBJ1-1, with D maybe TRBD1 (5 bases). CDR1 and CDR2 (germline): KGHSH, LQKENI. The CDR3 is made up of 14 amino acids. V shed 8 bases and J shed 6 bases, with 19 bases lying between them. The CDR3 region has the DNA TGTGCCAGCGCCCCAACCCGGGGAGGGGCTGAAGCTTTCTTT. Translated: CASAPTRGGAEAFF. Combining the CDR3 with reference TRBV18 and TRBJ1-1 gives the whole variable domain NAGVMQNPRHLVRRRGQEARLRCSPMKGHSHVYWYRQLPEEGLKFMVYLQKENIIDESGMPKERFSAEFPKEGPSILRIQQVVRGDSAAYFCASAPTRGGAEAFFGQGTRLTVV.